These T cell receptor beta chains were read from a single sample in a study of vaccination effects on CD4 cells after COVID-19. These receptors' antigens are unknown. The data were produced by immunoSEQ multiplex PCR, yet TCRdb's version contains in-frame clones alone and is incomplete. The repertoire holds around 45,000 clones, around 76% seen once, with more than 10% in the top ten. The sample was CD4+ T cells from PBMCs cultured with SARS-CoV-2 spike peptides, taken before COVID-19 vaccination. These receptors were taken from a human donor who received a COVID-19 vaccine. Both conserved end residues are part of each CDR3. Each record gives: D gene, V gene, J gene, clone size, CDR3 DNA, CDR3 protein. D genes are given only for firm matches. Expanded clones get a size class; other rows say once, few or many, or leave the size out.

NA	TRBV18	TRBJ1-1	NA	TGTGCCAGCTCACCACCGAGGAAGGCCCTCACCCAGGGGACTGAAGCTTTCTTT	CASSPPRKALTQGTEAFF
NA	TRBV20-1	TRBJ2-3	NA	TGCAGTGCTAGTGGAGATACGCAGTATTTT	CSASGDTQYF
TRBD1	TRBV19	TRBJ2-4	NA	TGTGCCAGTAGTATGGACCGGGACAGTGTAGCCAAAAACATTCAGTACTTC	CASSMDRDSVAKNIQYF
TRBD2	TRBV2	TRBJ2-2	NA	TGTGCCAGCAGTGATAGGACTAGCATCGGGGAGCTGTTTTTT	CASSDRTSIGELFF
NA	TRBV2	TRBJ2-3	NA	TGTGCCTTACTCCTAGCCCATATTCAAGATACGCAGTATTTT	CALLLAHIQDTQYF
TRBD2	TRBV11-2	TRBJ2-1	once	TGTGCCAGCAGCTTAGATAATGGCGGGGGGTCTCGTGAGCAGTTCTTC	CASSLDNGGGSREQFF
TRBD1	TRBV18	TRBJ1-1	NA	TGTGCCAGCTCACCCGACAGGGCGAGGACTGAAGCTTTCTTT	CASSPDRARTEAFF
TRBD1	TRBV6-1	TRBJ1-5	few	TGTGCCAGCAGTGACCCGGGACAGGGGGCGCGTAATCAGCCCCAGCATTTT	CASSDPGQGARNQPQHF
NA	TRBV11-1	TRBJ1-2	NA	TGTGCCAGCAGCTTAGTGGGGGATAGCTATGGCTACACCTTC	CASSLVGDSYGYTF
TRBD1	TRBV3-1/TRBV3-2	TRBJ2-1	NA	TGTGCCAGCAGCCGACGACAGGGTTCTGTGGGTGATGAGCAGTTCTTC	CASSRRQGSVGDEQFF
TRBD1	TRBV12-3/TRBV12-4	TRBJ1-3	few	TGTGCCAGCAGCGGGACAGGCGGAAACACCATATATTTT	CASSGTGGNTIYF
TRBD2	TRBV10-2	TRBJ2-5	NA	TGCGCCAGCAGTGTTCGCGGGGGAGGTGTCGGAGAGACCCAGTACTTC	CASSVRGGGVGETQYF
NA	TRBV7-2	TRBJ2-2	few	TGTGCCAGCAGCCCTAAGGGCGGGGAGCTGTTTTTT	CASSPKGGELFF
NA	TRBV7-3	TRBJ2-2	few	TGTGCCAGCAGCCCAGACAGGCTATCTCGGGCCGGGGAGCTGTTTTTT	CASSPDRLSRAGELFF
TRBD1	TRBV6-5	TRBJ1-2	NA	TGTGCCAGCACCAACCAGGGGGTGGGGGGCTACACCTTC	CASTNQGVGGYTF
TRBD1	TRBV5-1	TRBJ1-4	NA	TGCGCCAGCAGCAGGACAGGGGGCCCCGCAACTAATGAAAAACTGTTTTTT	CASSRTGGPATNEKLFF
NA	TRBV2	TRBJ1-4	few	TGTGCCAGCACCCGGACAGCGGCAGGTGAAAAACTGTTTTTT	CASTRTAAGEKLFF
NA	TRBV19	TRBJ1-2	NA	TGTGCCTCAAAAGGGTCTGGGACCAACTATGGCTACACCTTC	CASKGSGTNYGYTF
NA	TRBV5-6	TRBJ1-4	NA	TGTGCCAGCAGGGTGTGGGGGGCAGCTAATGAAAAACTGTTTTTT	CASRVWGAANEKLFF
TRBD1	TRBV9	TRBJ2-5	NA	TGTGCCAGCAGCCCCCGACAGGGGATGGAGACCCAGTACTTC	CASSPRQGMETQYF
TRBD1	TRBV6-5	TRBJ2-5	NA	TGTGCCAGCAGGCCTACAGGGGGCGAGACCCAGTACTTC	CASRPTGGETQYF
NA	TRBV10-1	TRBJ2-2	NA	TGCGCCAGCATGAACACCGGGGAGCTGTTTTTT	CASMNTGELFF
NA	TRBV6-5	TRBJ1-4	NA	TGTGCCAGCACTACCCTCGCCGGGAGAGAAAAACTGTTTTTT	CASTTLAGREKLFF
NA	TRBV6-6	TRBJ1-3	few	TGTGCCAGCAGTCTGCAACGACGGATGAGCTCTGGAAACACCATATATTTT	CASSLQRRMSSGNTIYF
NA	TRBV5-1	TRBJ2-5	NA	TGCGCCAGCAGCTTGGCACAGGGCAAGGAGACCCAGTACTTC	CASSLAQGKETQYF
TRBD1	TRBV28	TRBJ1-5	few	TGTGCCAGCAGGGTCGGACAGGTCAATCAGCCCCAGCATTTT	CASRVGQVNQPQHF
NA	TRBV18	TRBJ1-5	NA	TGTGCCAGCTCACCCACAGGGATCCAGCCCCAGCATTTT	CASSPTGIQPQHF
NA	TRBV5-1	TRBJ1-1	NA	TGCGCCAGCAGCTGGTCAGGGGTTTCCACTGAAGCTTTCTTT	CASSWSGVSTEAFF
NA	TRBV24-1	TRBJ2-5	NA	TGTGCCACCAGTGACGCCAGGTACCAAGAGACCCAGTACTTC	CATSDARYQETQYF
TRBD1	TRBV20-1	TRBJ2-5	NA	TGCAGTGCTAGTAGGACAGGGGGCGGTGAAGAGACCCAGTACTTC	CSASRTGGGEETQYF
TRBD1	TRBV2	TRBJ2-2	few	TGTGCCAGCAGTGAACAGGGGGCGTACACCGGGGAGCTGTTTTTT	CASSEQGAYTGELFF
NA	TRBV10-2	TRBJ2-1	once	TGCGCCAGCAGTGAGAGTAGGGACGATGAGCAGTTCTTC	CASSESRDDEQFF
NA	TRBV24-1	TRBJ1-3	once	TGTGCCACCACCCCCCGGGGGTCCTCTGGAAACACCATATATTTT	CATTPRGSSGNTIYF
TRBD1	TRBV5-4	TRBJ1-2	NA	TGTGCCAGCAGCTTGGCCCGGGACAGCTATTCCTATGGCTACACCTTC	CASSLARDSYSYGYTF
TRBD1	TRBV13	TRBJ2-1	NA	TGTGCCAGCAGCCCCCAGACAGGGGGAATGAGGGAGCAGTTCTTC	CASSPQTGGMREQFF
TRBD1	TRBV7-2	TRBJ2-5	NA	TGTGCCAGCAGTCCTACAGGGGGAGGAGAGACCCAGTACTTC	CASSPTGGGETQYF
TRBD2	TRBV7-3	TRBJ2-1	NA	TGTGCCAGCAGCTTAGGTAGCGGGGGGGCAAATGAGCAGTTCTTC	CASSLGSGGANEQFF
NA	TRBV10-3	TRBJ2-3	NA	TGTGCCATCAGTGAGGGGTCAGGGAAAGGAGATACGCAGTATTTT	CAISEGSGKGDTQYF
NA	TRBV6-2/TRBV6-3	TRBJ1-5	once	TGTGCCAGCAGTTACTCGGTCAGGGAAAATCAGCCCCAGCATTTT	CASSYSVRENQPQHF
TRBD1	TRBV27	TRBJ1-5	few	TGTGCCAGCAGTGTAACCTTCAACAGGGGGAGTCAGCATTTT	CASSVTFNRGSQHF
NA	TRBV4-1	TRBJ1-6	NA	TGCGCCAGCAGCCCCAGAAGACAGGAAGATTCACCCCTCCACTTT	CASSPRRQEDSPLHF
NA	TRBV6-6	TRBJ1-6	NA	TGTGCCAGCAGTTACGGACTAAATTCACCCCTCCACTTT	CASSYGLNSPLHF
TRBD1	TRBV29-1	TRBJ2-3	NA	TGCAGCGTTGAAGGGGTTTGGACAGGGGGCTTGAGAGACACAGATACGCAGTATTTT	CSVEGVWTGGLRDTDTQYF
NA	TRBV5-1	TRBJ2-1	NA	TGCGCCAGCAGCTTGGACAGGGCTAATGAGCAGTTCTTC	CASSLDRANEQFF
NA	TRBV24-1	TRBJ2-5	NA	TGTGCCACCAGTGATCCCCGCAGCCGGCAAGAGACCCAGTACTTC	CATSDPRSRQETQYF
NA	TRBV9	TRBJ2-3	NA	TGTGCCAGCAGCGTAGAAGGCAGGGAGAGTACGCAGTATTTT	CASSVEGRESTQYF
NA	TRBV6-1	TRBJ1-4	NA	TGTGCCAGCAGTGAGTTTAGAATGGTGTTTGCAACTAATGAAAAACTGTTTTTT	CASSEFRMVFATNEKLFF
NA	TRBV6-2/TRBV6-3	TRBJ1-1	NA	TGTGCCAGCAGCCCCGCCGGGGGGGCTGAAGCTTTCTTT	CASSPAGGAEAFF
NA	TRBV27	TRBJ1-6	NA	TGTGCCAGCAGTTTGGGGTTACAGCTAAATTCACCCCTCCACTTT	CASSLGLQLNSPLHF
NA	TRBV2	TRBJ1-1	NA	TGTGCCAGCAGATTGGGGGAAACTGAAGCTTTCTTT	CASRLGETEAFF
TRBD2	TRBV19	TRBJ2-5	NA	TGTGCCAGTAGTATAGATCATTCGGGACTAGCGGGGGGCCGGAGAGAGACCCAGTACTTC	CASSIDHSGLAGGRRETQYF
NA	TRBV30	TRBJ2-2	few	TGTGCCTGGATAGGGTTCCTGAACACCGGGGAGCTGTTTTTT	CAWIGFLNTGELFF
NA	TRBV6-6	TRBJ1-1	NA	TGTGCCAGCAGTTACGTACAGGGCGGATTCACTGAAGCTTTCTTT	CASSYVQGGFTEAFF
TRBD1	TRBV5-1	TRBJ1-4	NA	TGCGCCAGCAGCTTGGGGACAGGGGGCGGGAGTGAAAAACTGTTTTTT	CASSLGTGGGSEKLFF